Shown below are 29 T cell receptor beta chains from a single sample sequenced in a study of T-cell memory formation after mild COVID-19. TCRdb processed the 5' RACE reads anew with MiXCR; each CDR3 protein has one entry. The table lists more than 250,000 distinct CDR3 sequences, roughly 16% of them singletons, with around 23% in the top ten. Sequenced: PBMCs or a T cell subset sorted from them (not recorded which). These receptors were obtained from a man aged 18 to 29 who had mild COVID-19 (a few samples of this study predate the infection). Cell type and time point are not known.

The chain combines TRBV20-1 with TRBJ2-5, with TRBD1 as a possible D gene (5 bases). Looked up from germline, CDR1 is DFQATT and CDR2 is SNEGSKA (reference sequence). The CDR3 extends over 13 amino acids. V gave up 3 bases and J gave up 2 bases, with 10 bases separating them. CDR3 region: CSARLRQQETQYF. CDR3 nucleotide sequence: TGCAGTGCTAGGCTCCGACAGCAAGAGACCCAGTACTTC.

This clonotype has at least ten counts. The rearrangement joins TRBV4-2 to TRBJ2-5, with 8 bases matching TRBD1. After removal of 0 bases from V and 2 bases from J, the junction contained 5 bases not matched to a gene. Per the germline V gene, CDR1 is LGHNA and CDR2 is YNFKEQ. CDR3 length: 16 amino acids. CDR3 sequence: CASSQDGQGGQETQYF. CDR3 DNA: TGTGCCAGCAGCCAAGATGGACAGGGCGGACAAGAGACCCAGTACTTC.

This chain joins TRBV7-3 and TRBJ2-2; 8 bases match TRBD1. V dropped 1 base and J dropped 4; count of bases not matched to a gene: 5. This CDR3 is built from 16 residues. Germline CDR1 and CDR2: SGHTA and FQGTGA. CDR3 region: CASSLNPGGSTGELFF. The CDR3 DNA reads TGTGCCAGCAGCTTAAATCCAGGGGGCTCCACCGGGGAGCTGTTTTTT.

The chain carries TRBV30 and TRBJ2-5; 8 bases are shared with TRBD2. This CDR3 contains 15 residues. Germline loops: CDR1 GTSNPN, CDR2 SVGIG (reference sequence). Losses at the gene ends were 2 bases for V and 3 bases for J; bases not matched to a gene: 8. CDR3 amino acids: CAWSPGGASKETQYF. CDR3 DNA: TGTGCCTGGAGTCCGGGGGGGGCTTCTAAAGAGACCCAGTACTTC.

This clonotype has more than one count but fewer than ten. V and J are TRBV7-2 and TRBJ2-7; 8 positions agree with TRBD1. The CDR3 consists of 13 residues. Germline CDR1 and CDR2: SGHTA and FQGNSA. The ends lost 5 bases at V and 4 bases at J; junction bases unmatched: 4. CDR3 protein: CASSRTGIYEQYF. CDR3 bases: TGTGCCAGCAGCCGGACAGGGATATACGAGCAGTACTTC. Based on the CDR3 plus reference TRBV7-2 and TRBJ2-7, the full variable domain is GAGVSQSPSNKVTEKGKDVELRCDPISGHTALYWYRQSLGQGLEFLIYFQGNSAPDKSGLPSDRFSAERTGGSVSTLTIQRTQQEDSAVYLCASSRTGIYEQYFGPGTRLTVT.

The chain uses TRBV10-3 and TRBJ1-1; possibly TRBD1 for D (6 bases). Trimming cost V 11 bases and J 1 base, with 20 bases left between them. CDR3 length: 15 residues. Looked up from germline, CDR1 is ENHRY and CDR2 is SYGVKD. DNA for the CDR3: TGTGCCTCACGGGCAGGGGAGGTGAGGAACACTGAAGCTTTCTTT. It codes for CASRAGEVRNTEAFF.

This clonotype was found many times. CDR3 DNA: TGTGCCAGCAGCGCTTCCTACGAGCAGTACTTC. As protein: CASSASYEQYF. This chain links TRBV13 with TRBJ2-7; D unclear. Trimming took off 5 bases at V and 1 base at J, with 3 bases between the two ends. The CDR3 covers 11 residues. Germline V gene lookup returns CDR1 PRHDT and CDR2 FYEKMQ (reference sequence). The full variable domain, with the rest looked up from reference TRBV13 and TRBJ2-7, is AAGVIQSPRHLIKEKRETATLKCYPIPRHDTVYWYQQGPGQDPQFLISFYEKMQSDKGSIPDRFSAQQFSDYHSELNMSSLELGDSALYFCASSASYEQYFGPGTRLTVT.

This clonotype was recorded many times. The chain recombines TRBV5-1 with TRBJ2-2; D is unclear. The length of the CDR3 is 14 residues. Trimming shortened V by 4 bases and J by 1 base, and 8 bases separated the two germline ends. Germline V gene lookup returns CDR1 SGHRS and CDR2 YFSETQ. The chain's CDR3 is CASSQDGNTGELFF. In DNA form, the CDR3 reads TGCGCCAGCAGCCAGGACGGGAACACCGGGGAGCTGTTTTTT. The variable domain in full, with the rest retrieved from reference TRBV5-1 and TRBJ2-2, is KAGVTQTPRYLIKTRGQQVTLSCSPISGHRSVSWYQQTPGQGLQFLFEYFSETQRNKGNFPGRFSGRQFSNSRSEMNVSTLELGDSALYLCASSQDGNTGELFFGEGSRLTVL.

There are many counts of this clonotype. The genes are TRBV29-1 and TRBJ1-6; 9 bases line up with TRBD1. The CDR3 covers 13 residues. Germline V CDR1 and CDR2: SQVTM, ANQGSEA. V shed 7 bases, J shed 10 bases, and the junction held 8 bases outside the gene matches. CDR3 coding DNA: TGCAGCGCCGGGACAGGGTCCGGCTCACCCCTCCACTTT. Translation gives CSAGTGSGSPLHF. Full variable domain (remainder filled in from reference TRBV29-1 and TRBJ1-6): SAVISQKPSRDICQRGTSLTIQCQVDSQVTMMFWYRQQPGQSLTLIATANQGSEATYESGFVIDKFPISRPNLTFSTLTVSNMSPEDSSIYLCSAGTGSGSPLHFGNGTRLTVT.

The V call is TRBV2, the J call TRBJ2-2, with TRBD1 identical over 7 bases. Germline V lookup: CDR1 SNHLY, CDR2 FYNNEI. With 1 base clipped from V and 3 bases from J, the junction kept 8 bases outside the gene matches. The CDR3 is made up of 17 amino acids. CDR3 nucleotide sequence: TGTGCCAGCAGTGAAGGGACAGGTTTCGATTACACCGGGGAGCTGTTTTTT. It codes for CASSEGTGFDYTGELFF.

The sample holds many counts of this clonotype. J is TRBJ1-6 and V is TRBV6-5; D unclear. The CDR3 totals 14 residues. CDR1 MNHEY and CDR2 SVGAGI come from the germline V gene. Trimming took off 9 bases at V and 0 bases at J, with 9 bases between the two ends. The CDR3 region has the DNA TGTGCCAGTAGGAGGAGCTCCTATAATTCACCCCTCCACTTT. This gives the protein CASRRSSYNSPLHF.

This clonotype has just a few counts. The V call is TRBV6-6, the J call TRBJ1-1; TRBD1 is a possible D gene (5 bases). This CDR3 region has 13 residues. From germline, CDR1 is MNHNY and CDR2 SVGAGI (reference sequence). The germline V and J ends were trimmed by 2 bases and 7 bases, with 11 bases remaining between them. The CDR3 sequence: CASSYRTGGEAFF. CDR3 nucleotide sequence: TGTGCCAGCAGTTACAGGACCGGGGGTGAAGCTTTCTTT.

This clonotype was observed a handful of times. V gene TRBV7-3 combines with J gene TRBJ2-3, with D possibly TRBD2 on 6 matching bases. Trimming left V 5 bases short and J 1 base short, with 10 bases between. CDR3 length: 14 amino acids. From germline, CDR1 is SGHTA and CDR2 FQGTGA. The CDR3 DNA follows: TGTGCCAGCAGCCCGGGGGTGGGCACAGATACGCAGTATTTT. This translates into CASSPGVGTDTQYF.

This clonotype was seen many times. The J gene is TRBJ2-7, the V gene TRBV12-3 or TRBV12-4; D is ambiguous. V lost 3 bases and J 3 bases, leaving 6 bases between the germline ends. The CDR3 is made up of 12 amino acids. The DNA of the CDR3 is TGTGCCAGCAGTTTTCAGGTCTACGAGCAGTACTTC. This codes for CASSFQVYEQYF.

The genes are TRBV7-2 and TRBJ2-4; tentatively, D is TRBD1 or TRBD2 (6 bases each). Trimming pared 2 bases from V and 2 bases from J, leaving 13 bases between. Germline lookup yields CDR1 SGHTA and CDR2 FQGNSA. This CDR3 is built from 16 residues. CDR3 loop: CASSLTVGGTKNIQYF. In DNA form, the CDR3 reads TGTGCCAGCAGCTTAACCGTAGGGGGGACCAAAAACATTCAGTACTTC.

J is TRBJ2-3 and V is TRBV20-1, with 12 bases that match TRBD2. V lost 0 bases to trimming and J lost 2 bases; unmatched junction nucleotides: 12. The germline gives CDR1 DFQATT, CDR2 SNEGSKA (reference sequence). The CDR3 contains 19 residues. The CDR3 loop reads CSARDGLAGLLLNTDTQYF. CDR3 nucleotides: TGCAGTGCTAGAGATGGACTAGCGGGGCTCCTACTCAACACAGATACGCAGTATTTT.

This clonotype has a handful of counts. The rearrangement links TRBV7-3 to TRBJ2-3, with 9 bases that match TRBD1. Germline lookup yields CDR1 SGHTA and CDR2 FQGTGA. CDR3 size: 16 residues. The junction had 3 bases not matched to a gene; V was cut back by 1 base and J by 1 base. The CDR3 region is CASSLSRTGGTDTQYF. CDR3 coding DNA: TGTGCCAGCAGCTTAAGTCGGACAGGGGGCACAGATACGCAGTATTTT.

This clonotype was recorded many times. A much larger clonotype is one base distant, so this may be a read error. V gene TRBV6-2 or TRBV6-3 combines with J gene TRBJ2-2; D gene uncertain. This CDR3 contains 13 residues. Germline V gives CDR1 MNHEY, CDR2 SVGEGT. V shed 0 bases and J shed 1 base, with 0 bases lying between them. The CDR3 DNA follows: TGTGCCAGCAGTTACTCGAACACCGGGGAGCTGTTTTTT. This encodes CASSYSNTGELFF.

This clonotype came up a few times. This chain connects TRBV4-3 to TRBJ1-2; TRBD1 matches 7 bases. Germline V gene lookup returns CDR1 LGHNA and CDR2 YSLEER. The CDR3 is 15 amino acids. With V trimmed by 0 bases and J by 5 bases, 6 bases remained unmatched. CDR3 bases: TGCGCCAGCAGCCAAGACGAGGGCAGGGGGTATGGCTACACCTTC. Protein: CASSQDEGRGYGYTF.

This clonotype appeared a few times. The J gene is TRBJ1-2, the V gene TRBV2, with a tentative D call TRBD1 (6 bases). The CDR3 is 15 residues long. CDR1 is SNHLY, CDR2 FYNNEI, per germline. Trimming stripped 2 bases from V and 4 bases from J, with 14 bases between. The CDR3 DNA reads TGTGCCAGCAGTGAATTTAAGGGACACCCCTATGGCTACACCTTC. Translation: CASSEFKGHPYGYTF.

The chain couples TRBV6-6 to TRBJ2-1; TRBD1 agrees at 9 bases. The CDR3 has 17 amino acids. Trimming took 4 bases from V and 5 from J; bases not matched to a gene: 12. Germline V gene sequence: CDR1 MNHNY, CDR2 SVGAGI (reference sequence). The DNA of the CDR3 is TGTGCCAGCAGTTCCTCCAAGGGGACAGGGTTCCACAATGAGCAGTTCTTC. Its translation: CASSSSKGTGFHNEQFF.

Many counts were recorded for this clonotype. The chain recombines TRBV5-1 with TRBJ2-5; D gene ambiguous. The V end was cut by 0 bases, the J end by 2 bases, with 5 bases between. Germline assignment: CDR1 SGHRS and CDR2 YFSETQ. The CDR3 covers 13 residues. Written as DNA, the CDR3 is TGCGCCAGCAGCTTGGCGGCACAAGAGACCCAGTACTTC. As protein: CASSLAAQETQYF.

This chain links TRBV18 with TRBJ1-1; D may be TRBD1 (6 bases). CDR3 length: 14 amino acids. Germline CDR1 and CDR2: KGHSH and LQKENI. With 6 bases removed from V and 0 bases from J, the gap between germline ends came to 11 bases. For the CDR3, the DNA is TGTGCCAGCTCGTGGACAGCCATGAACACTGAAGCTTTCTTT. It encodes CASSWTAMNTEAFF.

This chain connects TRBV6-2 or TRBV6-3 to TRBJ1-6, with 8 bases fitting TRBD1. V shed 6 bases, J shed 7 bases, and the junction held 11 bases outside the gene matches. The CDR3 has 16 residues. Germline CDR1 reads MNHEY; CDR2 reads SVGEGT. This CDR3 is CASRLFDRGENSPLHF. As DNA, the CDR3 is TGTGCCAGCAGACTTTTCGACAGGGGAGAGAATTCACCCCTCCACTTT.

This clonotype occurred a few times. The rearrangement uses TRBV6-5 and TRBJ2-3; D uncertain. This CDR3 spans 13 amino acids. Looked up from germline, CDR1 is MNHEY and CDR2 is SVGAGI. The V and J ends lost 0 bases and 4 bases respectively, with 5 bases between them. The CDR3 DNA is TGTGCCAGCAGTTACTCTCGTCCAGATACGCAGTATTTT. It yields the protein CASSYSRPDTQYF.

The CDR3 is CASSMTGQNTGELFF. For the CDR3, the DNA is TGCGCCAGCAGCATGACAGGGCAAAACACCGGGGAGCTGTTTTTT. The rearrangement links TRBV5-1 to TRBJ2-2, with 7 bases lining up with TRBD1. J gave up 2 bases and V 4 bases, and 5 bases lay outside the gene matches. The germline V gene has CDR1 SGHRS and CDR2 YFSETQ. The length of the CDR3 is 15 residues. Variable domain in full (rest from reference TRBV5-1 and TRBJ2-2): KAGVTQTPRYLIKTRGQQVTLSCSPISGHRSVSWYQQTPGQGLQFLFEYFSETQRNKGNFPGRFSGRQFSNSRSEMNVSTLELGDSALYLCASSMTGQNTGELFFGEGSRLTVL.

This clonotype occurred many times. V is TRBV5-4 and J is TRBJ2-3; tentative D call: TRBD1 (6 bases). The CDR3 is 15 amino acids. V dropped 4 bases and J dropped 0 bases, with 12 bases sitting between them. Germline assignment: CDR1 SGHNT and CDR2 YYREEE (reference sequence). The CDR3 DNA is TGTGCCAGCAGCCGGGACACAACTAGCACAGATACGCAGTATTTT. Translating gives CASSRDTTSTDTQYF.

V gene TRBV5-6 combines with J gene TRBJ2-4; possible D gene TRBD1, 5 bases. Trimming pared 2 bases from V and 8 bases from J, leaving 23 bases between. The V gene's germline CDR1 is SGHDT and CDR2 YYEEEE. The CDR3 runs 17 residues. CDR3 coding DNA: TGTGCCAGCAGCTTCTATGAGAGTCGCCAGGGTTTGGACATTCAGTACTTC. Encoded protein: CASSFYESRQGLDIQYF.

The sample holds a few counts of this clonotype. This chain uses TRBV20-1 with TRBJ1-6; D unclear. With 0 bases removed from V and 2 bases from J, the gap between germline ends came to 20 bases. The CDR3 is made up of 19 amino acids. Germline values: CDR1 DFQATT, CDR2 SNEGSKA (reference sequence). CDR3 nucleotide sequence: TGCAGTGCTAGAGATCCCGGTCAGTCGTTAAGGCCCTATAATTCACCCCTCCACTTT. This gives the protein CSARDPGQSLRPYNSPLHF.